This T cell receptor (beta chain) was sequenced for a study of T cell repertoires in cytomegalovirus infection. Trimming pared 3 bases from V and 4 bases from J, leaving 8 bases between. The germline V gene encodes CDR1 DFQATT and CDR2 SNEGSKA (reference sequence). The CDR3 sequence is 12 residues long. From the reads, TCRdb called clonotypes with MiXCR, one entry per CDR3 protein. The table lists about 260,000 distinct CDR3 sequences, around 9% of them singletons. The chain uses TRBV20-1 and TRBJ2-3; D perhaps matches TRBD2 (6 bases). The TCR sequence derives from a human donor in good health (CMV status not recorded). Some clones in this sample may be carry-over from other donors' samples. The material sequenced was PBMCs. CDR3 DNA: TGCAGTGCTAGCGGGGGATCAGATACGCAGTATTTT. Translation gives CSASGGSDTQYF.